The 9 T cell receptor beta chains in this list originate from one sample, sequenced in a study of response to subunit inactivated influenza vaccine. MiXCR was run by TCRdb on the RT-PCR reads, yielding one entry per CDR3 protein. The sample lists over 450,000 distinct CDR3 sequences, around 13% occurring once. Sequenced here: PBMCs from blood, sampled about 40 days after vaccination. Receptor source: a man in his forties or fifties who received an inactivated influenza vaccine.

J is TRBJ2-3 and V is TRBV6-2 or TRBV6-3, with TRBD2 matching 7 bases. V shed 8 bases, J shed 4 bases, and the junction held 9 bases outside the gene matches. The CDR3 covers 14 residues. The germline gives CDR1 MNHEY, CDR2 SVGEGT. The CDR3 DNA is TGTGCCAGCGGGAAAGGCGGGAGCGCAGATACGCAGTATTTT. Protein: CASGKGGSADTQYF.

This clonotype has a handful of counts. The chain links TRBV7-2 to TRBJ2-5; no definite D call. CDR1 is SGHTA, CDR2 FQGNSA, per germline. The CDR3 consists of 14 residues. Trimming removed 0 bases at V and 1 base at J, with 6 bases between. CDR3 sequence reads: CASSLARPQETQYF. CDR3 in DNA: TGTGCCAGCAGCTTAGCGCGCCCCCAAGAGACCCAGTACTTC.

The gene calls are TRBV5-1 and TRBJ2-3; D is perhaps TRBD2 (7 bases). CDR1 SGHRS and CDR2 YFSETQ come from the germline V gene. This CDR3 spans 15 amino acids. V lost 7 bases, J lost 2 bases, and 17 bases lay in between. This CDR3 reads CASCLAGASTDTQYF. The DNA of the CDR3 is TGCGCCAGCTGCCTGGCGGGGGCATCCACAGATACGCAGTATTTT.

The rearrangement uses TRBV4-3 and TRBJ2-7, with 8 bases that match TRBD2. The CDR3 loop spans 14 amino acids. V trimming: 1 base; J trimming: 3 bases; junction bases outside the gene matches: 2. Germline V gene lookup returns CDR1 LGHNA and CDR2 YSLEER. CDR3 sequence: CASSQGSGNYEQYF. The CDR3 coding sequence is TGCGCCAGCAGCCAAGGTAGCGGGAACTACGAGCAGTACTTC.

The gene calls are TRBV4-3 and TRBJ1-2; D remains unclear. CDR3 size: 14 residues. The V and J ends lost 0 bases and 7 bases respectively, with 12 bases between them. Germline V lookup: CDR1 LGHNA, CDR2 YSLEER. CDR3 coding DNA: TGCGCCAGCAGCCAAGACGGTGTTTTGGGTGGCTACACCTTC. Its translation: CASSQDGVLGGYTF.

The V call is TRBV5-1, the J call TRBJ2-1, with 8 bases lining up with TRBD2. There are 15 residues in the CDR3. The V gene end was trimmed by 4 bases and the J gene end by 7 bases; junction bases not matched to a gene: 10. CDR1 is SGHRS, CDR2 YFSETQ, per germline. CDR3 sequence (DNA): TGCGCCAGCAGCCTTAGCGGGATCCGGGGGAATGAGCAGTTCTTC. Translation: CASSLSGIRGNEQFF.

This clonotype occurred many times. The chain uses TRBV7-9 and TRBJ2-1, with TRBD2 matching over 13 bases. CDR1 and CDR2 from the germline V gene are SEHNR and FQNEAQ (reference sequence). J lost 6 bases, V lost 5 bases, and 7 bases had no gene match. CDR3 length equals 16 residues. CDR3: CASSARTSGSINEQFF. DNA of the CDR3: TGTGCCAGCAGCGCTAGGACTAGCGGGAGTATCAATGAGCAGTTCTTC.

This clonotype was counted only a few times. The chain uses TRBV11-3 and TRBJ2-1, with 16 bases matching TRBD2. Germline lookup yields CDR1 SGHNT and CDR2 YENEEA. V was pared by 4 bases and J by 15 bases, with 6 bases of the junction left unmatched. This CDR3 region has 14 residues. CDR3 region: CASSSGLAGGPTFF. The CDR3 nucleotides read TGTGCCAGCAGCTCGGGACTAGCGGGAGGGCCAACGTTCTTC.

This clonotype was seen ten or more times. The V and J genes are TRBV6-1 and TRBJ2-4; D possibly uses TRBD1 or TRBD2 (6 bases each). Germline V gene data show CDR1 as MNHNS and CDR2 as SASEGT. The CDR3 covers 14 residues. The germline V and J ends were trimmed by 4 bases and 8 bases, with 15 bases remaining between them. The CDR3 nucleotides read TGTGCCAGCAGTGTCGGGGGCGGTGGGGACATTCAGTACTTC. Translating it yields CASSVGGGGDIQYF.